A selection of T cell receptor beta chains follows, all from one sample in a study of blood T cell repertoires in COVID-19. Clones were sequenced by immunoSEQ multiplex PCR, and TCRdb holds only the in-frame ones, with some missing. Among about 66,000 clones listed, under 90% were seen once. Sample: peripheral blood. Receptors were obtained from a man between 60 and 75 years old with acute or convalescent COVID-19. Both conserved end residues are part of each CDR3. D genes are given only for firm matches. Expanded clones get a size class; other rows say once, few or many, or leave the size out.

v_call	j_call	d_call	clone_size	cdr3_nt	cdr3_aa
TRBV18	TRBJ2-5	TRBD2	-	TGTGCCAGCTCACCTTTAGCGGGGGCCAGAGAGACCCAGTACTTC	CASSPLAGARETQYF
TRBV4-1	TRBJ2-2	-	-	TGCGCCAGCAGCGCGGACAGCACGAACACCGGGGAGCTGTTTTTT	CASSADSTNTGELFF
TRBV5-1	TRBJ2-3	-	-	TGCGCCAGCAGCTTGCCTGGGGGCACCGCAGATACGCAGTATTTT	CASSLPGGTADTQYF
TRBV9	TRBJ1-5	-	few	TGTGCCAGCAGCGTAGAGGGGGATCGACCCCAGCATTTT	CASSVEGDRPQHF
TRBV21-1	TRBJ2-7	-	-	TGTGCCAGCAGCCGACAGGGATGCTACGAGCAGTACTTC	CASSRQGCYEQYF
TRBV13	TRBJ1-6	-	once	TGTGCCAGCAGCTCCAGGCCGTTGGGTCCCCTCCACTTT	CASSSRPLGPLHF
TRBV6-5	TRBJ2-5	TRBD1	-	TGTGCCAGCAGTAGAGACAGGGGGCCGGGAGAGACCCAGTACTTC	CASSRDRGPGETQYF
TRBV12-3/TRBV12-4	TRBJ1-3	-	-	TGTGCCAGCAGTTTAGTCGAGGAAAGGACCATATATTTT	CASSLVEERTIYF
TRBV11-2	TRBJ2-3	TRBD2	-	TGTGCCAGCAGCTTGGCTTTAGCGGGGGGTTCTCCCACAGCGCAGTATTTT	CASSLALAGGSPTAQYF
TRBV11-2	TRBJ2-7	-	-	TGTGCCAGCAGCTTATTCGCTGGAGAGGCGTCCGAGCAGTACTTC	CASSLFAGEASEQYF
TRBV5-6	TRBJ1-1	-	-	TGTGCCAGCAGCCACCAAGTAAACTCTGAAGCTTTCTTT	CASSHQVNSEAFF
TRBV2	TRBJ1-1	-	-	TGTGCCAGCCTAGTCCCGGGGAACACTGAAGCTTTCTTT	CASLVPGNTEAFF
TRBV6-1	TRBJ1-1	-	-	TGTGCCAGCAGTGAAGCGCGCGGGGGTCTGAACACTGAAGCTTTCTTT	CASSEARGGLNTEAFF
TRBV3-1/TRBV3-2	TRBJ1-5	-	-	TGTGCCAGCAGCCAAGGAGGGGGATATCAGCCCCAGCATTTT	CASSQGGGYQPQHF
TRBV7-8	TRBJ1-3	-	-	TGTGCCAGCAGCTATCCGGGACAAGGAAACACCATATATTTT	CASSYPGQGNTIYF
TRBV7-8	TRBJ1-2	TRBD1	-	TGTGCCAGCAGCTGGACAGGAACTACGGATGCGGGCTACACCTTC	CASSWTGTTDAGYTF
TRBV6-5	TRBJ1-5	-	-	TGTGCCAGCAGTTACCAGGGGAAACAGCATTTT	CASSYQGKQHF
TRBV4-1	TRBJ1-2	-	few	TGCGCCAGCAGCCCAGTGAAGAACACAAACTATGGCTACACCTTC	CASSPVKNTNYGYTF
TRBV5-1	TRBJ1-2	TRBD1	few	TGCGCCAGCAGCCTTGACGGACAGGGGGCGAGGGGCTACACCTTC	CASSLDGQGARGYTF
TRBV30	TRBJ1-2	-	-	TGTGCCTGGAGTCTGACAGTCTATGGCTACACCTTC	CAWSLTVYGYTF
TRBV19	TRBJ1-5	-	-	TGTGCCAGTAGAAGGGAGAGTCAGCCCCAGCATTTT	CASRRESQPQHF
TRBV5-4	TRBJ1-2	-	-	TGTGCCAGCAGCATAGACAGCAGTTATGGCTACACCTTC	CASSIDSSYGYTF
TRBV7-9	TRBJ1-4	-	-	TGTGCCAGCAGCTTAGCTCCCAGGGTGATTGAAAAACTGTTTTTT	CASSLAPRVIEKLFF
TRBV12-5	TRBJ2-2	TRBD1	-	TGTGCTAGTGGTTCGCAGGGGGTTGGTACCGGGGAGCTGTTTTTT	CASGSQGVGTGELFF
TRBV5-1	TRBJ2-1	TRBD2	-	TGCGCCAGCAGCCCGAGGGGATTGCGGGGGGGCTGGGGCAATGAGCAGTTCTTC	CASSPRGLRGGWGNEQFF
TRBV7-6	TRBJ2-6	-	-	TGTGCCAGCAGCCCAAGGGGCACTGGGGCCAACGTCCTGACTTTC	CASSPRGTGANVLTF
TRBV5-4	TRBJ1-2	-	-	TGTGCCAGCAGCTTGGAAAGGGGAAGCTATGGCTACACCTTC	CASSLERGSYGYTF
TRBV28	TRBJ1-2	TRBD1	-	TGTGCCAGCAGTCCGGGACAGGAGTGGAGTTACACCTTC	CASSPGQEWSYTF
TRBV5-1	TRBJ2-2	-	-	TGCGCCAGCAGCTTGGTCAGGGGCACCGGGGAGCTGTTTTTT	CASSLVRGTGELFF
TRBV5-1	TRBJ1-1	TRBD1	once	TGCGCCAGCAGCATACAGGGGACGAACACTGAAGCTTTCTTT	CASSIQGTNTEAFF
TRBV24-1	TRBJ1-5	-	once	TGTGCCACCAGTGATTCCCGAGAGGGGGGAGGGAGTCAGCCCCAGCATTTT	CATSDSREGGGSQPQHF
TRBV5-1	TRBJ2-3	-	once	TGCGCCAGCAGCTTGGGGCAGACTCTAGCAACAGATACGCAGTATTTT	CASSLGQTLATDTQYF
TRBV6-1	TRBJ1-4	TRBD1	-	TGTGCCAGCAGTGAAAAAGGTGGGGGACAGTTTAATGAAAAACTGTTTTTT	CASSEKGGGQFNEKLFF
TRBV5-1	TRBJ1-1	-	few	TGCGCCAGCAGAGGTGCTGAGACAGCGAACACTGAAGCTTTCTTT	CASRGAETANTEAFF
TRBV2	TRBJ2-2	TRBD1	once	TGTGCCAGCAGAGCAGGGGGTGGGACCGGGGAGCTGTTTTTT	CASRAGGGTGELFF
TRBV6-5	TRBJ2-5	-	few	TGTGCCAGCAGTTTACAGGGTTGGCGCGAGACCCAGTACTTC	CASSLQGWRETQYF
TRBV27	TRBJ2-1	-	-	TGTGCCAGCAGTTTGAACGGACTGAATGAGCAGTTCTTC	CASSLNGLNEQFF
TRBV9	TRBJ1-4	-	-	TGTGCCAGCAGCGTAGACTCCCACAGTGTTGAAAAACTGTTTTTT	CASSVDSHSVEKLFF
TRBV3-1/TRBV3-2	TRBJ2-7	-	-	TGTGCCAGCAGCCAATACCGGAGCGAGCAGTACTTC	CASSQYRSEQYF
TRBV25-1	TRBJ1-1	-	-	TGTGCCAGCAGTGAATCGGGGAGGAACGTTGTTGGCACTGAAGCTTTCTTT	CASSESGRNVVGTEAFF
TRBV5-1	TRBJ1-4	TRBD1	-	TGCGCCAGCAGCTCGGGACAGGGGGCCGAAAAACTGTTTTTT	CASSSGQGAEKLFF
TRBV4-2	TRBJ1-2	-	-	TGTGCCAGCAGCCAAGGGACTGACAATGGGGACTATGGCTACACCTTC	CASSQGTDNGDYGYTF
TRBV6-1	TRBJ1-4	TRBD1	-	TGTGCCAGCAGTGAAGGGACAGGGGGAGGAGAAAAACTGTTTTTT	CASSEGTGGGEKLFF
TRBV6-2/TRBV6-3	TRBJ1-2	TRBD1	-	TGTGCCAGCAGCTCCTGGGGACAGGGGGCTAATGGCTACACCTTC	CASSSWGQGANGYTF